The entry below describes one TCR beta chain. Its antigen remains unidentified. V dropped 4 bases and J dropped 4; count of bases not matched to a gene: 6. This CDR3 region has 14 residues. Germline-derived CDR1 and CDR2 are SGHRS and YFSETQ. This entry comes from a study of regulatory T cells in long-lasting Graves disease. Study context: Graves' patients diagnosed newly had used antithyroid drugs under 3 months. General observations from the study: There was favoring of TRBV28, TRBJ1-2 and TRBJ2-5 in persistent disease.

iRepertoire HTBI primers and Arm-PCR of CDR3 regions built TCR beta libraries. TCRdb re-called the multiplex PCR reads with MiXCR, one entry per CDR3 protein. The sample lists 450,000 to 600,000 distinct CDR3 sequences, about 14% occurring once. Time point indicated: newly diagnosed GD, antithyroid drugs for less than 3 months. Extracted RNA from PBMCs served as the source of the TCR library. This same sample was also taken into another study, of T cells in Graves' hyperthyroidism and ophthalmopathy. As that report states: Among the patients, aged 18 to 65, hyperthyroidism was newly diagnosed and had lasted under 2 months.

This chain uses TRBV5-1 with TRBJ2-5; TRBD2 matches at 8 bases. This TCR was sampled from a man aged 30 to 45 with Graves disease. The sequenced sample was peripheral blood mononuclear cells (PBMCs), obtained at new diagnosis, from a patient treated with antithyroid drugs. DNA for the CDR3: TGCGCCAGCAGCATTACTAGCGGTATAGAGACCCAGTACTTC. The encoded protein is CASSITSGIETQYF.